The 29 T cell receptor beta chains below all came from one sample that was sequenced in a study of chemoradiotherapy in HPV16-positive cancers (dated by TCRdb to 2022 to 2024). The receptor library was made with the immunoSEQ multiplex PCR assay. TCRdb retrieved this table from immuneACCESS and kept in-frame rearrangements only. Not all clones are present; in checked studies, unresolved V genes account for under half, and no reason is known for the remainder. A total of roughly 12,000 clones appear in this sample, about 78% of them only once. More than 6.5% of the sample belongs to the ten largest clones. The material was obtained from a patient who underwent chemoradiotherapy. The receptor source for this set is a human donor with HPV-associated anogenital cancer.

This clone is medium-sized (0.01 to 0.1%) within its sample. The J gene is TRBJ1-5, the V gene TRBV4-2; unclear D gene. In germline, CDR1 is LGHNA, CDR2 YNFKEQ. Deletions cut 0 bases from V and 9 bases from J, with 6 bases between. The CDR3 extends over 12 amino acids. The CDR3 spells CASSQEVWPQHF. Written as DNA, the CDR3 is TGTGCCAGCAGCCAAGAAGTCTGGCCCCAGCATTTT.

The chain recombines TRBV5-1 with TRBJ1-1; 8 bases are shared with TRBD1. The CDR3 runs to 15 residues. The germline V gene has CDR1 SGHRS and CDR2 YFSETQ. Trimming cost V 4 bases and J 0 bases; bases outside gene matches: 5. This chain's CDR3 is CASSGRQGMNTEAFF. In DNA form, the CDR3 reads TGCGCCAGCAGCGGGAGACAGGGGATGAACACTGAAGCTTTCTTT.

The rearrangement uses TRBV7-2 and TRBJ2-1; D is undetermined. Germline loops: CDR1 SGHTA, CDR2 FQGNSA. V dropped 1 base and J dropped 9 bases, with 13 bases sitting between them. The CDR3 extends over 14 amino acids. CDR3 in amino acids: CASSLVVGKGEQFF. CDR3 DNA: TGTGCCAGCAGCTTAGTTGTGGGGAAAGGTGAGCAGTTCTTC.

This chain links TRBV19 with TRBJ2-2; 11 nucleotides align to TRBD2. The CDR3 has 15 residues. Germline CDR1 and CDR2: LNHDA and SQIVND (reference sequence). The V and J ends lost 5 bases and 4 bases, in that order; junction bases with no gene match: 3. The CDR3 sequence is CASSVTSGGTGELFF. The CDR3, as DNA: TGTGCCAGTAGTGTTACTAGCGGGGGCACCGGGGAGCTGTTTTTT.

V is TRBV28 and J is TRBJ2-1; 14 nucleotides line up with TRBD2. In germline, CDR1 is MDHEN, CDR2 SYDVKM. V was pared by 6 bases and J by 4 bases, with 5 bases of the junction left unmatched. CDR3 length: 16 amino acids. This CDR3 reads CASRPTSGRAYNEQFF. CDR3 DNA sequence: TGTGCCAGCAGGCCGACTAGCGGGAGGGCTTACAATGAGCAGTTCTTC.

This rearrangement joins TRBV4-1 to TRBJ2-3; D gene uncertain. V was clipped by 1 base and J by 5 bases, with 7 bases between them. The V gene's germline CDR1 is MGHRA and CDR2 YSYEKL. This CDR3 spans 13 amino acids. CDR3 nucleotide sequence: TGCGCCAGCAGCCAAGCTTCTGAAGATACGCAGTATTTT. Encoded protein: CASSQASEDTQYF.

The J gene is TRBJ1-3, the V gene TRBV15; 7 bases fit TRBD1. Germline V lookup: CDR1 LNHNV, CDR2 YYDKDF (reference sequence). This CDR3 is 16 amino acids long. The ends lost 0 bases at V and 3 bases at J; junction bases unmatched: 5. The CDR3 coding sequence is TGTGCCACCAGCAGAGATACAGGGGCAAGTGGAAACACCATATATTTT. This codes for CATSRDTGASGNTIYF. Full variable domain (remainder filled in from reference TRBV15 and TRBJ1-3): DAMVIQNPRYQVTQFGKPVTLSCSQTLNHNVMYWYQQKSSQAPKLLFHYYDKDFNNEADTPDNFQSRRPNTSFCFLDIRSPGLGDTAMYLCATSRDTGASGNTIYFGEGSWLTVV.

The CDR3 loop reads CASSQDPQNNEQFF. The DNA of the CDR3 is TGCGCCAGCAGCCAAGATCCCCAGAACAATGAGCAGTTCTTC. The J gene is TRBJ2-1, the V gene TRBV4-3; D not certain. Trimming took 0 bases from V and 5 from J, leaving 8 bases between them. The CDR3 consists of 14 residues. The germline gives CDR1 LGHNA, CDR2 YSLEER.

CDR3 sequence reads: CASSPIGPGQGGNQPQHF. As DNA, the CDR3 is TGTGCCAGCAGTCCCATCGGCCCGGGACAGGGGGGCAATCAGCCCCAGCATTTT. V usage is TRBV2 and J usage is TRBJ1-5, with 11 nucleotides matching TRBD1. V shed 5 bases, J shed 2 bases, and the junction held 11 bases outside the gene matches. Germline loops: CDR1 SNHLY, CDR2 FYNNEI. The CDR3 length is 18 residues. Based on the CDR3 plus reference TRBV2 and TRBJ1-5, the full variable domain is EPEVTQTPSHQVTQMGQEVILRCVPISNHLYFYWYRQILGQKVEFLVSFYNNEISEKSEIFDDQFSVERPDGSNFTLKIRSTKLEDSAMYFCASSPIGPGQGGNQPQHFGDGTRLSIL.

The V call is TRBV9, the J call TRBJ1-1; TRBD1 matches 8 bases. This CDR3 has 15 amino acids. Losses at the gene ends were 3 bases for V and 5 bases for J; bases not matched to a gene: 9. Germline CDR1 SGDLS, CDR2 YYNGEE. CDR3: CASSASGGAGTEAFF. CDR3 bases: TGTGCCAGCAGCGCATCAGGGGGCGCAGGAACTGAAGCTTTCTTT.

The chain couples TRBV11-3 to TRBJ2-2; 9 positions match TRBD2. This CDR3 is 16 amino acids long. CDR1 is SGHNT, CDR2 YENEEA, per germline. V was clipped by 5 bases and J by 2 bases; unmatched bases: 6. CDR3 region: CASSTRTSANTGELFF. The CDR3 nucleotides read TGTGCCAGCAGCACCAGGACTAGCGCCAACACCGGGGAGCTGTTTTTT.

The chain recombines TRBV6-4 with TRBJ1-1; perhaps TRBD1 as D (6 bases). The CDR3 runs 14 residues. The V and J ends lost 3 bases and 1 base respectively, with 9 bases between them. Germline V CDR1 and CDR2: MRHNA, SNTAGT. For the CDR3, the DNA is TGTGCCAGCAGTGAAAGGGACAAGAACACTGAAGCTTTCTTT. Translated: CASSERDKNTEAFF.

The V and J genes are TRBV2 and TRBJ1-1, with a possible D match to TRBD1 (6 bases). The germline gives CDR1 SNHLY, CDR2 FYNNEI. The CDR3 spans 11 residues. With 6 bases removed from V and 7 bases from J, the gap between germline ends came to 9 bases. The CDR3 DNA sequence: TGTGCCAGCAGAGAGGACAGTGAAGCTTTCTTT. It is translated as CASREDSEAFF.

The chain uses TRBV4-3 and TRBJ2-1, with 9 bases aligning to TRBD2. Germline CDR1 is LGHNA and CDR2 is YSLEER. This CDR3 region has 16 residues. With 0 bases clipped from V and 0 bases from J, the junction kept 0 bases outside the gene matches. CDR3 nucleotides: TGCGCCAGCAGCCAAGATAGCGGGGGCTCCTACAATGAGCAGTTCTTC. Translating gives CASSQDSGGSYNEQFF.

The V gene is TRBV5-1, the J gene TRBJ1-5, with 8 bases matching TRBD1. This CDR3 contains 15 residues. V shed 0 bases, J shed 1 base, and the junction held 0 bases outside the gene matches. CDR1 SGHRS and CDR2 YFSETQ come from the germline V gene. The chain's CDR3 is CASSLGDRSNQPQHF. CDR3 DNA: TGCGCCAGCAGCTTGGGGGACAGGAGCAATCAGCCCCAGCATTTT.

The chain links TRBV2 to TRBJ2-1, with unresolved D. The germline V gene encodes CDR1 SNHLY and CDR2 FYNNEI. V dropped 2 bases and J dropped 4 bases, with 0 bases sitting between them. The CDR3 is made up of 11 amino acids. CDR3 amino acids: CASSEYNEQFF. CDR3 bases: TGTGCCAGCAGTGAATACAATGAGCAGTTCTTC.

This clone was counted only a few times. The V and J genes are TRBV27 and TRBJ2-1, with D perhaps matching TRBD1 or TRBD2 (5 bases each). The CDR3 has 16 residues. The V end lost 6 bases, the J end lost 4 bases, and 19 bases lay between the germline ends. Germline CDR1 and CDR2: MNHEY and SMNVEV (reference sequence). The CDR3 nucleotides are TGTGCCAGCAGGCTAACACCGACCTGGGGGTACAATGAGCAGTTCTTC. It specifies CASRLTPTWGYNEQFF.

The table lists this clone with a few counts. This chain connects TRBV5-1 to TRBJ2-1, with a possible D match to TRBD2 (5 bases). The V gene lost 1 base and the J gene lost 0 bases, with 8 bases spanning the gap. CDR3 length: 15 amino acids. The germline CDR1 and CDR2 sequences are SGHRS and YFSETQ. The CDR3 coding sequence is TGCGCCAGCAGCTTGAGCGGTAGCTCCTACAATGAGCAGTTCTTC. As protein: CASSLSGSSYNEQFF.

The CDR3 here is CASSQAVTGGKSDTQYF. The CDR3 region has the DNA TGCGCCAGCAGCCAAGCGGTTACAGGGGGCAAATCAGATACGCAGTATTTT. The chain joins TRBV4-1 to TRBJ2-3; 9 bases are a match to TRBD1. The CDR3 runs to 17 residues. CDR1 MGHRA and CDR2 YSYEKL come from the germline V gene. Trimming cost V 1 base and J 4 bases; bases outside gene matches: 9.

The J gene is TRBJ2-2, the V gene TRBV2, with D uncertain. Germline CDR1 reads SNHLY; CDR2 reads FYNNEI. CDR3 size: 14 residues. Trimming removed 1 base from V and 8 bases from J, with 11 bases in between. The CDR3 bases are TGTGCCAGCAGTGAAGTTCTGATCAAGGGGGAGCTGTTTTTT. This encodes CASSEVLIKGELFF.

V is TRBV6-1 and J is TRBJ1-5; TRBD1 matches at 7 bases. J was trimmed by 1 base and V by 4 bases; bases with no gene match: 4. The CDR3 contains 15 residues. Germline V gives CDR1 MNHNS, CDR2 SASEGT. The CDR3: CASSGQGVSNQPQHF. The CDR3 DNA reads TGTGCCAGCAGTGGGCAGGGGGTGAGCAATCAGCCCCAGCATTTT.

The chain links TRBV4-1 to TRBJ2-5; 12 nucleotides line up with TRBD2. Trimming at V came to 4 bases and at J to 5 bases, leaving 2 bases not matched to a gene. Germline V gene sequence: CDR1 MGHRA, CDR2 YSYEKL. CDR3 length: 14 residues. This CDR3 is CASSRTSGGETQYF. As DNA, the CDR3 is TGCGCCAGCAGCCGCACTAGCGGGGGGGAGACCCAGTACTTC.

V is TRBV18 and J is TRBJ2-1, with no clear D. Germline lookup yields CDR1 KGHSH and CDR2 LQKENI. The CDR3 extends over 17 amino acids. Trimming shortened V by 2 bases and J by 0 bases, and 14 bases separated the two germline ends. The DNA of the CDR3 is TGTGCCAGCTCACCATTTGGTCGGGCTATCTCCTACAATGAGCAGTTCTTC. This translates into CASSPFGRAISYNEQFF.

This clone was observed a handful of times. At the DNA level, this CDR3 is encoded by other sequences in the same sample as well. V gene TRBV19 combines with J gene TRBJ1-2; 8 positions agree with TRBD1. The CDR3 contains 13 residues. Trimming cost V 5 bases and J 5 bases; bases outside gene matches: 4. Looked up from germline, CDR1 is LNHDA and CDR2 is SQIVND (reference sequence). CDR3 loop: CASSLRTGYGYTF. CDR3 nucleotides: TGTGCCAGTAGTTTGCGGACAGGGTATGGCTACACCTTC.

The chain couples TRBV9 to TRBJ1-1; D gene uncertain. The CDR3 has 14 amino acids. The germline gives CDR1 SGDLS, CDR2 YYNGEE. The V end lost 0 bases, the J end lost 4 bases, and 10 bases lay between the germline ends. CDR3 sequence reads: CASSVGSTGTEAFF. The CDR3 coding sequence is TGTGCCAGCAGCGTAGGCAGCACGGGCACTGAAGCTTTCTTT.

This sequence joins TRBV30 and TRBJ1-1, with D tentatively TRBD1 (5 bases). Per germline, CDR1 GTSNPN and CDR2 SVGIG (reference sequence). The CDR3 runs to 15 residues. The ends were cut back, 2 bases at V and 1 base at J, with 14 bases in the middle. CDR3 bases: TGTGCCTGGAGTAGGTGGGGCAGCCCGAACACTGAAGCTTTCTTT. Translated: CAWSRWGSPNTEAFF.

This chain connects TRBV6-6 to TRBJ2-3; 9 positions agree with TRBD2. Trimming took 6 bases from V and 2 from J; bases not matched to a gene: 6. This CDR3 spans 15 amino acids. Germline V gene sequence: CDR1 MNHNY, CDR2 SVGAGI (reference sequence). The CDR3 sequence: CASSPRTSVTDTQYF. CDR3 nucleotides: TGTGCCAGCAGCCCGAGGACTAGCGTCACAGATACGCAGTATTTT.

In its sample, this clone was seen a few times. The chain employs TRBV28 and TRBJ2-7; perhaps D is TRBD1 or TRBD2 (7 bases each). This CDR3 is 18 amino acids long. V gave up 6 bases and J gave up 1 base, with 25 bases separating them. Germline V CDR1 and CDR2: MDHEN, SYDVKM. CDR3 coding DNA: TGTGCCAGCAGCCCAACAGGGGCGGGAGATATGGGATCCTACGAGCAGTACTTC. Protein: CASSPTGAGDMGSYEQYF.

This clone has a handful of counts. The chain has TRBV6-6 and TRBJ1-1; 8 nucleotides agree with TRBD1. Germline CDR1 MNHNY, CDR2 SVGAGI (reference sequence). V lost 5 bases, J lost 6 bases, and 8 bases stayed unmatched. The CDR3 extends over 14 amino acids. The CDR3 sequence: CASSTGQGGAEAFF. In DNA, the CDR3 is TGTGCCAGCAGTACCGGACAGGGAGGCGCTGAAGCTTTCTTT.